One and the same sample provided the 26 T cell receptor beta chains below, sequenced in a study of cytomegalovirus exposure and HLA in healthy donors. PCR employed 60 Vbeta and 13 Jbeta primers. Profiling relied on immunoSEQ multiplex PCR, and the TCRdb table lists in-frame clones only, not all of them. The table lists 100,000 to 150,000 clones, approximately 83% of them singletons. The specimen was PBMCs. These TCRs come from a woman aged 40 to 49 in good health and CMV-seropositive.

This chain uses TRBV29-1 with TRBJ1-2; possibly TRBD1 for D (5 bases). Trimming removed 7 bases from V and 9 bases from J, with 18 bases in between. CDR3 length equals 12 residues. Germline CDR1 SQVTM, CDR2 ANQGSEA. CDR3 sequence reads: CSAGDPGWSYTF. The CDR3, as DNA: TGCAGCGCGGGGGATCCAGGGTGGAGCTACACCTTC.

The chain couples TRBV30 to TRBJ2-7; 8 positions agree with TRBD1. Germline V gene sequence: CDR1 GTSNPN, CDR2 SVGIG (reference sequence). The CDR3 has 13 residues. After removal of 5 bases from V and 5 bases from J, the junction contained 8 bases not matched to a gene. As DNA, the CDR3 is TGTGCCTGGGATAGGGACAGGACCCACGAGCAGTACTTC. This sequence encodes CAWDRDRTHEQYF.

The chain combines TRBV18 with TRBJ1-1; TRBD1 agrees at 7 bases. Germline lookup yields CDR1 KGHSH and CDR2 LQKENI. This CDR3 has 13 residues. Trimming at V came to 3 bases and at J to 8 bases, leaving 6 bases not matched to a gene. The CDR3 coding sequence is TGTGCCAGCTCACCGACAGGGCAGGGAGAAGCTTTCTTT. Its protein product is CASSPTGQGEAFF.

J is TRBJ2-5 and V is TRBV27; no reliable D call. The V gene lost 3 bases and the J gene lost 2 bases, with 7 bases spanning the gap. The CDR3 sequence is 13 residues long. Germline CDR1 MNHEY, CDR2 SMNVEV (reference sequence). The CDR3 sequence: CASSLGRQETQYF. The CDR3 DNA follows: TGTGCCAGCAGTTTGGGCAGACAAGAGACCCAGTACTTC.

This chain links TRBV5-1 with TRBJ2-7; 9 bases are shared with TRBD1. The J segment lost 6 bases and the V segment lost 6 bases, leaving 7 bases of the junction unmatched. The CDR3 loop spans 13 amino acids. Germline CDR1 is SGHRS and CDR2 is YFSETQ. The CDR3 is CASKEQGAREQYF. Written as DNA, the CDR3 is TGCGCCAGCAAGGAACAGGGGGCGCGCGAGCAGTACTTC.

The chain employs TRBV15 and TRBJ2-3; unclear D gene. Germline V gene sequence: CDR1 LNHNV, CDR2 YYDKDF (reference sequence). This CDR3 region has 19 residues. Trimming left V 0 bases short and J 0 bases short, with 19 bases between. The CDR3 loop reads CATSRDTLEADPSTDTQYF. CDR3 DNA: TGTGCCACCAGCAGAGATACGCTTGAGGCGGATCCTAGCACAGATACGCAGTATTTT. Supplemented by reference TRBV15 and TRBJ2-3, the full variable domain reads DAMVIQNPRYQVTQFGKPVTLSCSQTLNHNVMYWYQQKSSQAPKLLFHYYDKDFNNEADTPDNFQSRRPNTSFCFLDIRSPGLGDTAMYLCATSRDTLEADPSTDTQYFGPGTRLTVL.

The gene calls are TRBV5-8 and TRBJ2-1; 8 nucleotides match TRBD2. The CDR3 covers 13 residues. V shed 5 bases and J 10 bases; nucleotides not matched to a gene: 8. Germline assignment: CDR1 SGHTS and CDR2 YDEGEE. Here the CDR3 reads CASSYLEREEQFF. In DNA form, the CDR3 reads TGTGCCAGCAGTTACCTCGAGCGGGAGGAGCAGTTCTTC.

V and J are TRBV29-1 and TRBJ2-7; TRBD1 matches at 9 bases. The V segment lost 7 bases and the J segment 6 bases; nucleotides outside the gene matches: 7. This CDR3 contains 12 residues. Germline V CDR1 and CDR2: SQVTM, ANQGSEA. The CDR3 loop is CSAGTGLSEQYF. CDR3 DNA sequence: TGCAGCGCCGGGACAGGGCTTTCCGAGCAGTACTTC.

The rearrangement joins TRBV5-5 to TRBJ2-7; 10 nucleotides line up with TRBD2. The V gene's germline CDR1 is SGHKS and CDR2 YYEKEE (reference sequence). V shed 2 bases, J shed 4 bases, and the junction held 3 bases outside the gene matches. This CDR3 contains 14 residues. CDR3 in amino acids: CASSLSGRAYEQYF. For the CDR3, the DNA is TGTGCCAGCAGCTTAAGCGGGAGGGCTTACGAGCAGTACTTC.

This clone occurred once. The chain employs TRBV5-1 and TRBJ2-2, with TRBD1 matching 9 bases. There are 17 residues in the CDR3. Trimming took 0 bases from V and 7 from J; bases not matched to a gene: 10. Germline V gene lookup returns CDR1 SGHRS and CDR2 YFSETQ. The CDR3 DNA sequence: TGCGCCAGCAGCTTGGTACCACTGGGACAGGGAGACGGGGAGCTGTTTTTT. The encoded protein is CASSLVPLGQGDGELFF.

The chain couples TRBV28 to TRBJ2-7; tentatively, D is TRBD1 (5 bases). V was trimmed by 6 bases and J by 2 bases, leaving 17 bases between them. This CDR3 comprises 15 residues. From germline, CDR1 is MDHEN and CDR2 SYDVKM. The CDR3 here is CASRNRRQSAYEQYF. The DNA of the CDR3 is TGTGCCAGCAGAAATCGACGACAGTCTGCCTACGAGCAGTACTTC.

This sequence joins TRBV7-2 and TRBJ2-7, with 9 bases lining up with TRBD2. This CDR3 spans 12 amino acids. V was pared by 2 bases and J by 7 bases, with 0 bases of the junction left unmatched. Germline CDR1 SGHTA, CDR2 FQGNSA. The CDR3 loop is CASSLLAGEQYF. The CDR3 DNA reads as TGTGCCAGCAGCTTACTAGCGGGGGAGCAGTACTTC.

This chain links TRBV30 with TRBJ2-1; 8 bases align to TRBD2. The CDR3 sequence is 20 residues long. Losses at the gene ends were 3 bases for V and 5 bases for J; bases not matched to a gene: 24. The V gene's germline CDR1 is GTSNPN and CDR2 SVGIG (reference sequence). The CDR3 reads CAWRPRVVTASGRGNNEQFF. For the CDR3, the DNA is TGTGCCTGGAGGCCGCGGGTTGTTACGGCTAGCGGGCGAGGGAACAATGAGCAGTTCTTC.

The V call is TRBV28, the J call TRBJ1-1; no reliable D call. This CDR3 is built from 14 residues. The germline V and J ends were trimmed by 3 bases and 4 bases, with 12 bases remaining between them. The germline V gene has CDR1 MDHEN and CDR2 SYDVKM. CDR3 DNA sequence: TGTGCCAGCAGTTTTGATTCCGGTAGCACTGAAGCTTTCTTT. It encodes CASSFDSGSTEAFF.

The chain has TRBV10-3 and TRBJ2-7; no clear D gene. Per the germline V gene, CDR1 is ENHRY and CDR2 is SYGVKD. V was shortened by 5 bases and J by 0 bases, with 5 bases between the two germline ends. The CDR3 extends over 12 amino acids. In nucleotides, the CDR3 is TGTGCCATCAGTCAGATCTCCTACGAGCAGTACTTC. Translated, it gives CAISQISYEQYF.

J is TRBJ1-2 and V is TRBV20-1, with D uncertain. This CDR3 is 11 amino acids long. V was clipped by 5 bases and J by 11 bases, with 15 bases between them. Looked up from germline, CDR1 is DFQATT and CDR2 is SNEGSKA (reference sequence). CDR3 loop: CSADPSRGYTF. The CDR3 region has the DNA TGCAGTGCTGATCCCAGCCGCGGGTACACCTTC.

This chain uses TRBV19 with TRBJ1-2; D remains ambiguous. V lost 5 bases to trimming and J lost 8 bases, with 15 bases between them. CDR1 and CDR2 from the germline V gene are LNHDA and SQIVND (reference sequence). The CDR3 is 13 amino acids. The CDR3 loop is CASSRTFRAGYTF. CDR3 DNA sequence: TGTGCCAGTAGTCGGACTTTTCGCGCGGGCTACACCTTC.

The chain has TRBV5-1 and TRBJ1-1; no clear D gene. The ends were cut back, 5 bases at V and 1 base at J, with 15 bases in the middle. The CDR3 sequence is 15 residues long. Germline V gene sequence: CDR1 SGHRS, CDR2 YFSETQ. The CDR3 DNA sequence: TGCGCCAGCAGACCCTTGGGCATCGGGAACACTGAAGCTTTCTTT. This gives the protein CASRPLGIGNTEAFF.

This clone appeared a few times. The rearrangement uses TRBV30 and TRBJ1-1; a weak D match, TRBD1 (5 bases). The V end lost 8 bases, the J end lost 1 base, and 17 bases lay between the germline ends. This CDR3 has 14 residues. The germline V gene encodes CDR1 GTSNPN and CDR2 SVGIG (reference sequence). The chain's CDR3 is CALQVGRANTEAFF. The CDR3 DNA follows: TGTGCCCTTCAGGTTGGCAGGGCGAACACTGAAGCTTTCTTT.

The sample holds a few counts of this clone. This chain's CDR3 is CASSEPLVLAANNEQFF. DNA for the CDR3: TGTGCCAGCAGTGAACCGCTCGTACTAGCGGCTAACAATGAGCAGTTCTTC. The V and J genes are TRBV2 and TRBJ2-1; 8 bases are shared with TRBD2. The CDR3 is 17 amino acids. Germline values: CDR1 SNHLY, CDR2 FYNNEI. The J segment lost 5 bases and the V segment lost 2 bases, leaving 11 bases of the junction unmatched.

The chain links TRBV27 to TRBJ1-3; 8 nucleotides agree with TRBD1. The CDR3 sequence is 15 residues long. The V gene's germline CDR1 is MNHEY and CDR2 SMNVEV (reference sequence). With 6 bases clipped from V and 0 bases from J, the junction kept 4 bases outside the gene matches. This CDR3 is CASSPDRASGNTIYF. Written as DNA, the CDR3 is TGTGCCAGCAGCCCGGACAGGGCCTCTGGAAACACCATATATTTT.

The table lists this clone with a count of one. V usage is TRBV7-8 and J usage is TRBJ1-3; D remains unclear. Trimming removed 5 bases at V and 0 bases at J, with 11 bases between. CDR3 length: 15 residues. In germline, CDR1 is SGHVS, CDR2 FQNEAQ. In DNA form, the CDR3 reads TGTGCCAGCAGCCTCCCCCGGGTCTCTGGAAACACCATATATTTT. It is translated as CASSLPRVSGNTIYF.

The rearrangement joins TRBV6-1 to TRBJ1-2; no reliable D call. There are 14 residues in the CDR3. V lost 1 base and J 5 bases, leaving 11 bases between the germline ends. The germline V gene encodes CDR1 MNHNS and CDR2 SASEGT. CDR3 sequence: CASSEVGGLYGYTF. The CDR3 DNA follows: TGTGCCAGCAGTGAAGTGGGAGGTTTGTATGGCTACACCTTC.

The V and J genes are TRBV28 and TRBJ1-5; 7 bases match TRBD1. Looked up from germline, CDR1 is MDHEN and CDR2 is SYDVKM. CDR3 length: 15 amino acids. V lost 5 bases, J lost 5 bases, and 9 bases stayed unmatched. The chain's CDR3 is CASSPPDRAHQPQHF. CDR3 nucleotide sequence: TGTGCCAGCAGTCCCCCTGACAGGGCGCATCAGCCCCAGCATTTT. The full variable domain, with the rest looked up from reference TRBV28 and TRBJ1-5, is DVKVTQSSRYLVKRTGEKVFLECVQDMDHENMFWYRQDPGLGLRLIYFSYDVKMKEKGDIPEGYSVSREKKERFSLILESASTNQTSMYLCASSPPDRAHQPQHFGDGTRLSIL.

The chain recombines TRBV7-8 with TRBJ2-1; D possibly corresponds to TRBD2 (6 bases). CDR1 and CDR2 (germline): SGHVS, FQNEAQ. The CDR3 sequence is 13 residues long. V was cut by 4 bases and J by 9 bases, with 13 bases left in between. DNA of the CDR3: TGTGCCAGCAGCTCTGATTTGGGGGGTGAGCAGTTCTTC. It is translated as CASSSDLGGEQFF.

The V and J genes are TRBV11-3 and TRBJ2-2; unclear D gene. The germline gives CDR1 SGHNT, CDR2 YENEEA. The germline V and J ends were trimmed by 4 bases and 4 bases, with 10 bases remaining between them. CDR3 length equals 14 residues. The DNA for the CDR3 is TGTGCCAGCAGCTCAGACTCTCGCACCGGGGAGCTGTTTTTT. Its translation: CASSSDSRTGELFF.